The 9 T cell receptor beta chains listed next were all sequenced from one sample in a study of blood T cells in healthy people across ages. Sample-barcoded 5' priming and a J-beta primer mix drove a second PCR of about 7 to 12 cycles. Each CDR3 protein gets one entry after TCRdb re-called the 5' RACE reads with MiXCR. The repertoire holds roughly 1,500,000 distinct CDR3 sequences, about 35% seen once, with roughly 10% in the top ten. The sequenced sample was blood. These receptors were taken from a woman between 25 and 40 years old in good health.

This clonotype was seen at least ten times. The chain is built from TRBV29-1 and TRBJ2-7; D is possibly TRBD1 (6 bases). The germline V gene encodes CDR1 SQVTM and CDR2 ANQGSEA. V was trimmed by 7 bases and J by 0 bases, leaving 10 bases between them. This CDR3 contains 12 residues. The CDR3 sequence: CSGRDNSYEQYF. The CDR3 nucleotides read TGCAGCGGTCGGGACAACTCCTACGAGCAGTACTTC.

This clonotype was recorded many times. This sequence joins TRBV29-1 and TRBJ2-1, with 10 positions matching TRBD2. V lost 7 bases and J lost 3; bases outside the gene matches: 3. The CDR3 covers 13 residues. Germline V gene lookup returns CDR1 SQVTM and CDR2 ANQGSEA. The CDR3 DNA is TGCAGCGCTCCTAGCGGGGGCTACAATGAGCAGTTCTTC. The encoded protein is CSAPSGGYNEQFF.

The chain recombines TRBV6-6 with TRBJ1-1; no definite D call. V was trimmed by 1 base and J by 1 base, leaving 7 bases between them. Germline CDR1 reads MNHNY; CDR2 reads SVGAGI (reference sequence). This CDR3 has 14 amino acids. CDR3 in amino acids: CASSYYTRNTEAFF. In DNA, the CDR3 is TGTGCCAGCAGTTACTACACGAGGAACACTGAAGCTTTCTTT.

This clonotype was seen a few times. This rearrangement joins TRBV5-1 to TRBJ2-7, with 10 bases lining up with TRBD1. V dropped 4 bases and J dropped 4; count of bases not matched to a gene: 14. CDR1 and CDR2 (germline): SGHRS, YFSETQ. This CDR3 comprises 17 residues. The CDR3 DNA is TGCGCCAGCAGCACGGACAGGAGCGGGACAGGGGAATACGAGCAGTACTTC. This gives the protein CASSTDRSGTGEYEQYF.

The CDR3 coding sequence is TGTGCCAGCAGCTTGGGACTAGCGGGGGTCGAAGAGACCCAGTACTTC. It translates to CASSLGLAGVEETQYF. The chain has TRBV5-4 and TRBJ2-5; 12 bases match TRBD2. The CDR3 is 16 amino acids. Germline lookup yields CDR1 SGHNT and CDR2 YYREEE (reference sequence). With 0 bases clipped from V and 3 bases from J, the junction kept 3 bases outside the gene matches.

The V and J genes are TRBV6-2 or TRBV6-3 and TRBJ1-5; possible D gene TRBD1, 6 bases. Trimming pared 2 bases from V and 0 bases from J, leaving 14 bases between. The CDR3 is 17 amino acids. The germline V gene has CDR1 MNHEY and CDR2 SVGEGT. For the CDR3, the DNA is TGTGCCAGCAGTTACCGCGACAGGATTTATAGCAATCAGCCCCAGCATTTT. This encodes CASSYRDRIYSNQPQHF.

This chain uses TRBV9 with TRBJ2-1; TRBD2 agrees at 8 bases. The CDR3 length is 15 residues. V lost 0 bases to trimming and J lost 7 bases; unmatched junction nucleotides: 6. The germline V gene encodes CDR1 SGDLS and CDR2 YYNGEE. The CDR3 reads CASSVAWREVNEQFF. DNA for the CDR3: TGTGCCAGCAGCGTAGCGTGGCGGGAGGTTAATGAGCAGTTCTTC.

The table lists this clonotype with a few counts. In nucleotides, the CDR3 is TGCAGTGCTAGAGAGCAGGAGCAGTTCTTC. Translation gives CSAREQEQFF. This chain connects TRBV20-1 to TRBJ2-1, with D uncertain. Trimming cost V 0 bases and J 10 bases, with 4 bases left between them. CDR1 is DFQATT, CDR2 SNEGSKA, per germline (reference sequence). The CDR3 is 10 residues long.

This clonotype came up a few times. V and J are TRBV7-9 and TRBJ1-4; D unresolved. Germline V gene sequence: CDR1 SEHNR, CDR2 FQNEAQ (reference sequence). V was clipped by 7 bases and J by 5 bases, with 14 bases between them. CDR3 length: 14 residues. Here the CDR3 reads CASNFGSQNEKLFF. The CDR3 DNA is TGTGCCAGCAACTTCGGGTCCCAAAATGAAAAACTGTTTTTT.